Following are 23 T cell receptor beta chains from one sample sequenced in a study of blood T cell repertoires in COVID-19. This table comes from immunoSEQ multiplex PCR, and its TCRdb copy is limited to in-frame clones, with some not included. In the table there are about 200,000 clones, less than 90% of which are singletons. Sequenced material: peripheral blood. These receptors were collected from a man aged 40-49 years with acute or convalescent COVID-19.

This chain joins TRBV4-3 and TRBJ2-7; 8 bases map to TRBD1. The CDR3 covers 16 residues. With 1 base clipped from V and 3 bases from J, the junction kept 8 bases outside the gene matches. Germline V gives CDR1 LGHNA, CDR2 YSLEER. CDR3 bases: TGCGCCAGCAGCCAAGCCCCAGGACAGGGAGGCTACGAGCAGTACTTC. This gives the protein CASSQAPGQGGYEQYF.

This clone occurred a few times. This rearrangement joins TRBV27 to TRBJ2-7; D is unresolved. This CDR3 has 13 amino acids. Trimming shortened V by 3 bases and J by 4 bases, and 10 bases separated the two germline ends. Germline V gives CDR1 MNHEY, CDR2 SMNVEV (reference sequence). Here the CDR3 DNA reads TGTGCCAGCAGTTTTGGAGACCGATACGAGCAGTACTTC. This codes for CASSFGDRYEQYF.

J is TRBJ2-7 and V is TRBV28; D might be TRBD1 (7 bases). The CDR3 is 11 residues long. V lost 11 bases to trimming and J lost 3 bases, with 11 bases between them. The V gene's germline CDR1 is MDHEN and CDR2 SYDVKM. Written as DNA, the CDR3 is TGTGCCGGCGGGACAGTCTACGAGCAGTACTTC. The encoded protein is CAGGTVYEQYF.

V gene TRBV25-1 combines with J gene TRBJ1-6; D is unresolved. The CDR3 has 17 residues. The V end was cut by 0 bases, the J end by 7 bases, with 16 bases between. The V gene's germline CDR1 is MGHDK and CDR2 SYGVNS. CDR3: CASSEYFRIIWNSPLHF. The CDR3 nucleotides read TGTGCCAGCAGTGAATATTTCAGGATTATATGGAATTCACCCCTCCACTTT.

About this clone itself: Different DNA sequences within this sample yield the same CDR3. The chain couples TRBV5-6 to TRBJ1-1; no firm D call. Germline V lookup: CDR1 SGHDT, CDR2 YYEEEE. V was pared by 0 bases and J by 10 bases, with 7 bases between. The CDR3 spans 11 residues. Here the CDR3 reads CASSLAGRAFF. The CDR3 DNA follows: TGTGCCAGCAGCTTGGCGGGAAGAGCTTTCTTT.

The chain links TRBV7-2 to TRBJ2-3; perhaps TRBD2 as D (6 bases). Germline-derived CDR1 and CDR2 are SGHTA and FQGNSA. Trimming cost V 2 bases and J 4 bases, with 10 bases left between them. This CDR3 spans 14 amino acids. Written as DNA, the CDR3 is TGTGCCAGCAGCTTACCTAGCGCGGCAGATACGCAGTATTTT. It encodes CASSLPSAADTQYF.

The chain couples TRBV11-2 to TRBJ2-3; 11 bases fit TRBD2. The germline V gene has CDR1 SGHAT and CDR2 FQNNGV. V shed 5 bases, J shed 2 bases, and the junction held 12 bases outside the gene matches. The CDR3 spans 18 residues. DNA for the CDR3: TGTGCCAGCAGCCCCCGCATAGCGGGAGGGAAGATCACAGATACGCAGTATTTT. Residues: CASSPRIAGGKITDTQYF.

This chain uses TRBV4-1 with TRBJ2-1, with a possible D match to TRBD2 (5 bases). V shed 4 bases and J shed 4 bases, with 11 bases lying between them. This CDR3 is built from 14 residues. Germline CDR1 and CDR2: MGHRA and YSYEKL. In nucleotides, the CDR3 is TGCGCCAGCAGCCGAGCGGACGGATACAATGAGCAGTTCTTC. The encoded protein is CASSRADGYNEQFF.

The rearrangement joins TRBV3-1 (or the pseudogene TRBV3-2) to TRBJ2-3; 9 bases line up with TRBD2. Germline loops: CDR1 LGHDT, CDR2 YNNKEL (reference sequence). V lost 3 bases to trimming and J lost 6 bases; unmatched junction nucleotides: 4. The CDR3 sequence is 14 residues long. The CDR3 DNA follows: TGTGCCAGCAGCCACCTAGCGGGGAGGGATACGCAGTATTTT. Translating it yields CASSHLAGRDTQYF.

The chain recombines TRBV10-1 with TRBJ2-2; TRBD1 is a possible D gene (6 bases). Per germline, CDR1 WNHNN and CDR2 SYGVQD (reference sequence). The V gene lost 9 bases and the J gene lost 1 base, with 12 bases spanning the gap. The CDR3 length is 14 residues. This chain's CDR3 is CASQGLLNTGELFF. The CDR3 region has the DNA TGCGCCAGTCAGGGGCTCCTGAACACCGGGGAGCTGTTTTTT.

The V and J genes are TRBV15 and TRBJ1-2; a weak D match, TRBD1 (6 bases). This CDR3 region has 16 residues. V lost 3 bases and J lost 5, with 19 bases in between. Germline V lookup: CDR1 LNHNV, CDR2 YYDKDF (reference sequence). In DNA form, the CDR3 reads TGTGCCACCAGCAGGACGGGGGGGCAGTTCTCTTATGGCTACACCTTC. Translated, it gives CATSRTGGQFSYGYTF.

This sequence joins TRBV7-2 and TRBJ1-5; the D gene is possibly TRBD1 (6 bases). The CDR3 totals 15 residues. V gave up 4 bases and J gave up 4 bases, with 14 bases separating them. Germline loops: CDR1 SGHTA, CDR2 FQGNSA. The CDR3 coding sequence is TGTGCCAGCAGCTCGAGACCGGACAGAAATCAGCCCCAGCATTTT. Its protein is CASSSRPDRNQPQHF.

The genes are TRBV2 and TRBJ2-7; 9 bases are shared with TRBD1. J gave up 5 bases and V 7 bases, and 9 bases lay outside the gene matches. This CDR3 is 14 amino acids long. Germline V gene lookup returns CDR1 SNHLY and CDR2 FYNNEI. CDR3 bases: TGTGCCAGCATCCTCTGGGACAGGGCTCACGAGCAGTACTTC. It specifies CASILWDRAHEQYF.

The chain uses TRBV7-2 and TRBJ1-4; possible D gene TRBD1, 5 bases. The germline gives CDR1 SGHTA, CDR2 FQGNSA. The CDR3 spans 16 residues. V lost 0 bases and J 3 bases, leaving 11 bases between the germline ends. The CDR3 sequence is CASSLAGGAANEKLFF. DNA of the CDR3: TGTGCCAGCAGCTTAGCGGGGGGAGCCGCTAATGAAAAACTGTTTTTT.

CDR3 residues: CASSPGTGRTEAFF. DNA for the CDR3: TGTGCCAGCTCCCCCGGGACAGGGAGGACTGAAGCTTTCTTT. The chain joins TRBV18 to TRBJ1-1; 9 nucleotides line up with TRBD1. CDR1 is KGHSH, CDR2 LQKENI, per germline. The CDR3 is 14 amino acids. With V trimmed by 6 bases and J by 5 bases, 7 bases remained unmatched.

The chain links TRBV6-5 to TRBJ2-3; no reliable D call. Germline CDR1 MNHEY, CDR2 SVGAGI. Trimming took 0 bases from V and 2 from J, leaving 12 bases between them. The CDR3 covers 16 residues. The CDR3 sequence is CASSYSPMTFTDTQYF. The CDR3, as DNA: TGTGCCAGCAGTTACTCCCCTATGACTTTCACAGATACGCAGTATTTT.

This chain joins TRBV28 and TRBJ2-1; D uncertain. Germline V gene sequence: CDR1 MDHEN, CDR2 SYDVKM. The V gene lost 3 bases and the J gene lost 6 bases, with 9 bases spanning the gap. The CDR3 extends over 13 amino acids. The CDR3 nucleotides are TGTGCCAGCAGTTTTTCGGTACTCAATGAGCAGTTCTTC. It specifies CASSFSVLNEQFF.

The CDR3 DNA reads TGTGCCACCAGTGATCTAGACGGTAGCTCCTACAATGAGCAGTTCTTC. It specifies CATSDLDGSSYNEQFF. The chain has TRBV24-1 and TRBJ2-1; D is unresolved. Per the germline V gene, CDR1 is KGHDR and CDR2 is SFDVKD. V lost 3 bases and J lost 0, with 11 bases in between. The CDR3 consists of 16 residues.

The V and J genes are TRBV18 and TRBJ2-7; TRBD1 aligns across 7 bases. CDR3 length: 15 amino acids. J was trimmed by 1 base and V by 3 bases; bases with no gene match: 6. Germline CDR1 and CDR2: KGHSH and LQKENI. CDR3 sequence: CASSPDRVKSYEQYF. CDR3 DNA: TGTGCCAGCTCACCCGACAGGGTCAAATCCTACGAGCAGTACTTC.

The rearrangement links TRBV7-2 to TRBJ2-3; 8 bases map to TRBD2. The germline gives CDR1 SGHTA, CDR2 FQGNSA. Losses at the gene ends were 5 bases for V and 4 bases for J; bases not matched to a gene: 11. CDR3 size: 16 residues. Here the CDR3 reads CASSIQAGVGADTQYF. The CDR3 coding sequence is TGTGCCAGCAGCATACAAGCGGGAGTTGGGGCAGATACGCAGTATTTT.

The V call is TRBV27, the J call TRBJ1-1, with TRBD1 matching over 7 bases. CDR1 is MNHEY, CDR2 SMNVEV, per germline (reference sequence). This CDR3 is built from 13 residues. Germline trimming cut 3 bases from V and 5 bases from J; bases unmatched to any gene: 3. CDR3 nucleotides: TGTGCCAGCAGTTTGGAGGGGGCTACTGAAGCTTTCTTT. Translated: CASSLEGATEAFF.

V usage is TRBV30 and J usage is TRBJ2-5; 14 bases align to TRBD2. Germline V gene sequence: CDR1 GTSNPN, CDR2 SVGIG (reference sequence). This CDR3 is built from 14 residues. Germline trimming cut 8 bases from V and 3 bases from J; bases unmatched to any gene: 5. The CDR3 nucleotides are TGTGCCAGGGAGGGACTAGCGGGAGAAGAGACCCAGTACTTC. It specifies CAREGLAGEETQYF.

This chain joins TRBV19 and TRBJ1-5; D is undetermined. CDR3 length equals 20 residues. With 3 bases removed from V and 0 bases from J, the gap between germline ends came to 24 bases. CDR1 and CDR2 from the germline V gene are LNHDA and SQIVND (reference sequence). This chain's CDR3 is CASSIPGQAIPFYSNQPQHF. CDR3 coding DNA: TGTGCCAGTAGTATCCCTGGGCAGGCGATACCCTTTTATAGCAATCAGCCCCAGCATTTT.